These 9 T cell receptor beta chains were all obtained from the same sample, sequenced in a study of control samples from healthy donors and cancer patients. Profiled with immunoSEQ multiplex PCR; TCRdb holds only in-frame clones, not every one. Among approximately 30,000 clones, around 94% were seen once, and the ten largest hold around 6.3%. Sequencing was carried out using blood. These receptors all come from a man in his fifties or sixties in good health.

The chain employs TRBV11-2 and TRBJ1-2; 8 positions agree with TRBD1. This CDR3 region has 15 residues. V shed 7 bases and J 4 bases; nucleotides not matched to a gene: 11. Germline V gene sequence: CDR1 SGHAT, CDR2 FQNNGV. CDR3 in DNA: TGTGCCAGCACCATATCGACAGGGGCGCCCTATGGCTACACCTTC. Its translation is CASTISTGAPYGYTF.

The rearrangement joins TRBV4-3 to TRBJ2-3; TRBD2 aligns across 8 bases. CDR1 is LGHNA and CDR2 is YSLEER in the germline V gene. This CDR3 has 16 amino acids. With V trimmed by 1 base and J by 7 bases, 10 bases remained unmatched. The CDR3 nucleotides are TGCGCCAGCAGCCAAGGGAGCCTAGCGGGTCCGAATACGCAGTATTTT. As protein: CASSQGSLAGPNTQYF.

The gene calls are TRBV19 and TRBJ2-2; D call uncertain. Germline lookup yields CDR1 LNHDA and CDR2 SQIVND (reference sequence). The CDR3 spans 13 residues. Trimming took off 3 bases at V and 3 bases at J, with 5 bases between the two ends. CDR3 bases: TGTGCCAGTAGTATGGTGGACACCGGGGAGCTGTTTTTT. Translation gives CASSMVDTGELFF.

The gene calls are TRBV18 and TRBJ2-2; D not resolved. V lost 2 bases and J lost 1, with 5 bases in between. Germline CDR1 and CDR2: KGHSH and LQKENI. This CDR3 is 14 amino acids long. The CDR3 protein is CASSPSRNTGELFF. The CDR3 DNA is TGTGCCAGCTCACCAAGCCGGAACACCGGGGAGCTGTTTTTT.

The chain carries TRBV7-6 and TRBJ2-1, with D unresolved. CDR1 and CDR2 (germline): SGHVS, FNYEAQ. CDR3 length: 12 amino acids. The V gene lost 1 base and the J gene lost 8 bases, with 6 bases spanning the gap. The CDR3 DNA sequence: TGTGCCAGCAGCTTAGAGGGCTATGAGCAGTTCTTC. This translates into CASSLEGYEQFF.

This clone has more than one count but fewer than ten. The gene calls are TRBV6-2 or TRBV6-3 and TRBJ1-1; the D gene is possibly TRBD1 (5 bases). The germline gives CDR1 MNHEY, CDR2 SVGEGT. The CDR3 covers 14 residues. Trimming shortened V by 3 bases and J by 0 bases, and 8 bases separated the two germline ends. The CDR3 spells CASSYWGLNTEAFF. CDR3 in DNA: TGTGCCAGCAGTTATTGGGGCCTGAACACTGAAGCTTTCTTT.

CDR3 sequence: CASKTPASVDEAFF. DNA for the CDR3: TGTGCCAGCAAAACCCCGGCCAGTGTCGATGAAGCTTTCTTT. The rearrangement links TRBV6-5 to TRBJ1-1; D remains ambiguous. The V gene lost 7 bases and the J gene lost 7 bases, with 19 bases spanning the gap. Looked up from germline, CDR1 is MNHEY and CDR2 is SVGAGI. The CDR3 has 14 residues.

The chain couples TRBV3-1 (or the pseudogene TRBV3-2) to TRBJ1-3, with D uncertain. Trimming took off 3 bases at V and 0 bases at J, with 6 bases between the two ends. Looked up from germline, CDR1 is LGHDT and CDR2 is YNNKEL (reference sequence). This CDR3 contains 14 residues. The CDR3, as DNA: TGTGCCAGCAGCCAGCGTCTCTCTGGAAACACCATATATTTT. It yields the protein CASSQRLSGNTIYF.

This rearrangement joins TRBV12-3 or TRBV12-4 to TRBJ1-1; D uncertain. The CDR3 has 13 residues. Trimming removed 3 bases from V and 5 bases from J, with 10 bases in between. CDR3 region: CASSFAGNTEAFF. The DNA of the CDR3 is TGTGCCAGCAGTTTTGCGGGGAATACTGAAGCTTTCTTT.